This TCR beta chain appears in the sequencing data of a study of lymphopenia after photon versus proton radiotherapy. Whole-study results and caveats: After the lymphocyte nadir, photon-treated repertoires showed oligoclonal expansion, especially of CD8+ Temra cells. Survival link was tested only in deceased patients; proton benefit remains a possibility. Under photons, naive T cells and diversity fell while effector/memory populations rose.

A remark on this clone: Its antigen is as yet unknown. One junction end disagrees with the germline gene, perhaps due to a read error.

Profiling relied on immunoSEQ multiplex PCR, and the TCRdb table lists in-frame clones only, not all of them. The sample includes about 40,000 clones, about 80% of them seen just once. This CDR3 region has 11 residues. Germline values: CDR1 MNHNS, CDR2 SASEGT. The sequencing used peripheral blood, collected from a patient treated with proton-based radiotherapy. The gene calls are TRBV6-1 and TRBJ2-7; tentative D call: TRBD1 (6 bases). The TCR was taken from a woman between 65 and 79 years old with pancreatic cancer. The CDR3 loop reads CAISEGVWQYF. The DNA of the CDR3 is TGTGCCATCAGTGAGGGGGTTTGGCAGTACTTC.